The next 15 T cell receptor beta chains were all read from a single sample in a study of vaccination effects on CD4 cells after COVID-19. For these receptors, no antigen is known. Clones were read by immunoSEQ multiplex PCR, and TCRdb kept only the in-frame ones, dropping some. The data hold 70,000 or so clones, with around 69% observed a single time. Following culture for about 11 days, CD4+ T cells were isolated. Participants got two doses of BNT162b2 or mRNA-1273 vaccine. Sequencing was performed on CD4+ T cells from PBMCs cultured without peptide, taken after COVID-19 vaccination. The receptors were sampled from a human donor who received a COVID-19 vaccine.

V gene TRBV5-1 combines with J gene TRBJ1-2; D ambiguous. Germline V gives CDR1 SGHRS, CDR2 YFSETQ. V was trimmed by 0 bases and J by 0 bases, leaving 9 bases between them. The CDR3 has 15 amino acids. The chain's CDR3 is CASSLGSAANYGYTF. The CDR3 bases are TGCGCCAGCAGCTTGGGGTCAGCAGCTAACTATGGCTACACCTTC.

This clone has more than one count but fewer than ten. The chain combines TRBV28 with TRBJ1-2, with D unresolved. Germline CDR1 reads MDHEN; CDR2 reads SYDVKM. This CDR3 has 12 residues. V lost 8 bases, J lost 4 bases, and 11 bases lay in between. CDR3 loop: CASVVGSYGYTF. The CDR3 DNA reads TGTGCCAGCGTCGTGGGATCCTATGGCTACACCTTC.

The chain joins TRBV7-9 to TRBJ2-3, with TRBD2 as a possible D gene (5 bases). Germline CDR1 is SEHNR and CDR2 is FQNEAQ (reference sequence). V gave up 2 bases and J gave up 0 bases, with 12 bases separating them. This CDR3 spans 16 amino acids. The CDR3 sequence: CASSLKSGTSTDTQYF. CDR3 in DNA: TGTGCCAGCAGCTTAAAAAGCGGAACTAGCACAGATACGCAGTATTTT.

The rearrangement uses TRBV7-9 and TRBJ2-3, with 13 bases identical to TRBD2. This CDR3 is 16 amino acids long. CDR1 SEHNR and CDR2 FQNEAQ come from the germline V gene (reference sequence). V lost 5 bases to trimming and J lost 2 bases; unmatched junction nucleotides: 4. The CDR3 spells CASSPGLAGNTDTQYF. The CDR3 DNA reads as TGTGCCAGCAGCCCGGGACTAGCGGGGAACACAGATACGCAGTATTTT.

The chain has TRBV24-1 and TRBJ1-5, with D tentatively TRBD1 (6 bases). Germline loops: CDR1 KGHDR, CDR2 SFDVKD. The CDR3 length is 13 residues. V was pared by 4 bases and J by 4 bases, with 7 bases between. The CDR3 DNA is TGTGCCACCAGTGAAAGGGGGAATCAGCCCCAGCATTTT. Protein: CATSERGNQPQHF.

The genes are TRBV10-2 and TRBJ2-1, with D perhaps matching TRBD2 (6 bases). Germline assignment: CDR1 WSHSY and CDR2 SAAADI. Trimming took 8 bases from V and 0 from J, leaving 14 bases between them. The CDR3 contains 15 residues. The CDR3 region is CASFRDSSSYNEQFF. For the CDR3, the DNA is TGCGCCAGCTTTCGGGACTCAAGCTCCTACAATGAGCAGTTCTTC.

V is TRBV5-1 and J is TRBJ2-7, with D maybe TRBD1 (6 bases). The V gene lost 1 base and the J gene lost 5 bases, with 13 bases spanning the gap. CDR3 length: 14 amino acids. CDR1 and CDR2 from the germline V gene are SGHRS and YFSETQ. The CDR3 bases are TGCGCCAGCAGCTTGATTGGGGGCCATCACGAGCAGTACGTC. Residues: CASSLIGGHHEQYV.

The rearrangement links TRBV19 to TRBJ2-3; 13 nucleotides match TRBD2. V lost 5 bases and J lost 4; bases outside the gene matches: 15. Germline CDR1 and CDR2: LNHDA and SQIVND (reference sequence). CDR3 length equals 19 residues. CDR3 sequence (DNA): TGTGCCAGTAGTGCCCCCACTAGCGGGGGGGGATCAAATTCAGATACGCAGTATTTT. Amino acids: CASSAPTSGGGSNSDTQYF.

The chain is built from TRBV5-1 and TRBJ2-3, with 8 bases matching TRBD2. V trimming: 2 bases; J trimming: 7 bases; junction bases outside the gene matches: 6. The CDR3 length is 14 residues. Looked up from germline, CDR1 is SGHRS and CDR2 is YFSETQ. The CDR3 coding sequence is TGCGCCAGCAGCTTTAGCGGGGATTATCATACGCAGTATTTT. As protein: CASSFSGDYHTQYF.

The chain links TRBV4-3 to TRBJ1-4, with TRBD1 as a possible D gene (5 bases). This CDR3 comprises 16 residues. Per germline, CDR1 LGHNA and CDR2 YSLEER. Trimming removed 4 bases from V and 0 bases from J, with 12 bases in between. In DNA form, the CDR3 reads TGCGCCAGCAGCCGGCACAGGACCGCAACTAATGAAAAACTGTTTTTT. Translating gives CASSRHRTATNEKLFF.

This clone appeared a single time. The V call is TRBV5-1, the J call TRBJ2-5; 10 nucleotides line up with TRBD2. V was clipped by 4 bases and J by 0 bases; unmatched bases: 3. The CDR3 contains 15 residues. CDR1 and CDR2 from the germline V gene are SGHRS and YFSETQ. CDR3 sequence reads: CASSRSGGYQETQYF. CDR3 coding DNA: TGCGCCAGCAGCCGTAGCGGGGGGTACCAAGAGACCCAGTACTTC.

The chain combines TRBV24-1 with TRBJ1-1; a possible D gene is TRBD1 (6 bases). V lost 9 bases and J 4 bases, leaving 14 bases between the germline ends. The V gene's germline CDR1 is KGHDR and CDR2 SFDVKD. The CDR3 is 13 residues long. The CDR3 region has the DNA TGTGCCACCGTGAACAGGGCTGGCACTGAAGCTTTCTTT. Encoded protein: CATVNRAGTEAFF.

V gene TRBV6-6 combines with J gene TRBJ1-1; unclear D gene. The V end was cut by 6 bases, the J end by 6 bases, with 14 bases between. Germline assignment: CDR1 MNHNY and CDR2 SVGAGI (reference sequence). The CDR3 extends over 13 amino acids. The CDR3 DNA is TGTGCCAGCAGGCGGCGGGAGGCGCCTGAAGCTTTCTTT. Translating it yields CASRRREAPEAFF.

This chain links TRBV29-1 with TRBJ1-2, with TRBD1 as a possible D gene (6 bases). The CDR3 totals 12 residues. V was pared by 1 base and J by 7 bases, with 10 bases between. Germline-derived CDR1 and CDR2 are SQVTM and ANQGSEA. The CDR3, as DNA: TGCAGCGTTGAAGGACAGGCCCGTGGCTACACCTTC. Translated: CSVEGQARGYTF.

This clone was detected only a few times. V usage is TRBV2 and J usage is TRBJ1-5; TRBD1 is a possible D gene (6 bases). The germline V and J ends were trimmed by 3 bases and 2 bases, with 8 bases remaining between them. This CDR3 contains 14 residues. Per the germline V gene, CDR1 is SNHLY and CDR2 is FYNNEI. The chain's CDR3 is CASSDRQGNQPQHF. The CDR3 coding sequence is TGTGCCAGCAGTGACAGACAGGGCAATCAGCCCCAGCATTTT. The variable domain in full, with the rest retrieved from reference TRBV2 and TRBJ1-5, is EPEVTQTPSHQVTQMGQEVILRCVPISNHLYFYWYRQILGQKVEFLVSFYNNEISEKSEIFDDQFSVERPDGSNFTLKIRSTKLEDSAMYFCASSDRQGNQPQHFGDGTRLSIL.